These 18 T cell receptor beta chains originate from one sample sequenced in a study of blood T cell repertoires in COVID-19. This table comes from immunoSEQ multiplex PCR, and its TCRdb copy is limited to in-frame clones, with some not included. The sample holds fewer than 700,000 clones, 85% to 90% seen once. The sample was peripheral blood. These TCRs come from a woman aged 50 to 60 with COVID-19, enrolled during active disease.

The gene calls are TRBV2 and TRBJ1-1, with 8 bases fitting TRBD1. There are 14 residues in the CDR3. Germline CDR1 and CDR2: SNHLY and FYNNEI. The ends lost 8 bases at V and 4 bases at J; junction bases unmatched: 9. The CDR3 sequence: CASSLRTGSTEAFF. The DNA of the CDR3 is TGTGCCAGCTCCTTAAGGACAGGGAGCACTGAAGCTTTCTTT.

This clone was seen a handful of times. This chain links TRBV2 with TRBJ2-7, with D possibly matching TRBD2 (7 bases). There are 15 residues in the CDR3. Germline V gives CDR1 SNHLY, CDR2 FYNNEI. Trimming shortened V by 8 bases and J by 1 base, and 18 bases separated the two germline ends. This CDR3 reads CASRGKGGPSYEQYF. The CDR3 coding sequence is TGTGCCAGCCGGGGGAAGGGGGGGCCGTCCTACGAGCAGTACTTC.

In regard to this clone: Distinct nucleotide sequences in the sample also encode this CDR3. The rearrangement links TRBV3-1 (or the pseudogene TRBV3-2) to TRBJ1-1; maybe TRBD1 (5 bases). Germline V gives CDR1 LGHDT, CDR2 YNNKEL (reference sequence). V lost 4 bases and J 1 base, leaving 10 bases between the germline ends. The CDR3 runs to 14 residues. CDR3 residues: CASSPTGGNTEAFF. DNA of the CDR3: TGTGCCAGCAGCCCCACGGGGGGGAACACTGAAGCTTTCTTT.

The chain carries TRBV2 and TRBJ2-5; tentative D call: TRBD2 (6 bases). The closer fit of TRBJ2-7 to the DNA end suggests the J call may be wrong. The CDR3 sequence is 15 residues long. Germline V CDR1 and CDR2: SNHLY, FYNNEI. CDR3 DNA sequence: TGTGCCAGCAGTGCAACTCTCATAGGAGGGCGCGAGCAGTACTTC. Its translation is CASSATLIGGREQYF.

V and J are TRBV12-5 and TRBJ2-5; 7 bases match TRBD1. The trim removed 6 bases at V and 3 bases at J, leaving 7 bases unmatched. There are 14 residues in the CDR3. Germline assignment: CDR1 LGHNT and CDR2 FRNRAP. DNA of the CDR3: TGTGCTAGTGGCCTGGGGACAGAGAAAGAGACCCAGTACTTC. Its protein product is CASGLGTEKETQYF.

The V gene is TRBV19, the J gene TRBJ1-1; D might be TRBD1 (5 bases). Looked up from germline, CDR1 is LNHDA and CDR2 is SQIVND (reference sequence). The CDR3 loop spans 16 amino acids. Trimming shortened V by 3 bases and J by 1 base, and 15 bases separated the two germline ends. In DNA form, the CDR3 reads TGTGCCAGTAGTATTGAAAGGGGCAGACCGAACACTGAAGCTTTCTTT. Its translation: CASSIERGRPNTEAFF.

This chain uses TRBV6-5 with TRBJ2-7; tentatively, D is TRBD2 (7 bases). The CDR3 consists of 12 residues. The V gene lost 2 bases and the J gene lost 6 bases, with 8 bases spanning the gap. Germline CDR1 and CDR2: MNHEY and SVGAGI. The CDR3 sequence is CASSYAGAEQYF. The CDR3 DNA follows: TGTGCCAGCAGTTACGCGGGGGCCGAGCAGTACTTC.

The V call is TRBV5-1, the J call TRBJ2-1, with 12 bases lining up with TRBD2. Unmatched junction bases numbered 3, after V lost 4 bases and J lost 1 base. CDR3 length: 16 residues. Germline CDR1 reads SGHRS; CDR2 reads YFSETQ. In DNA, the CDR3 is TGCGCCAGCAGCGATACTAGCGGGGGGTCCTACAATGAGCAGTTCTTC. It codes for CASSDTSGGSYNEQFF.

This chain joins TRBV7-2 and TRBJ1-6; 10 nucleotides align to TRBD1. Per the germline V gene, CDR1 is SGHTA and CDR2 is FQGNSA. J was trimmed by 6 bases and V by 5 bases; bases with no gene match: 1. The CDR3 loop spans 14 amino acids. The chain's CDR3 is CASSRDRGNSPLHF. CDR3 DNA sequence: TGTGCCAGCAGCCGGGACAGGGGTAATTCACCCCTCCACTTT.

V is TRBV5-1 and J is TRBJ2-5; TRBD1 is a possible D gene (6 bases). The germline V gene encodes CDR1 SGHRS and CDR2 YFSETQ. This CDR3 has 15 residues. Trimming took 1 base from V and 2 from J, leaving 12 bases between them. CDR3 region: CASSLLDSLQETQYF. In nucleotides, the CDR3 is TGCGCCAGCAGCTTGTTGGACAGCTTACAAGAGACCCAGTACTTC.

In nucleotides, the CDR3 is TGCGCCAGCAGCTTGATGTCAGATAATGAAAAACTGTTTTTT. This translates into CASSLMSDNEKLFF. The gene calls are TRBV5-1 and TRBJ1-4; D call uncertain. Germline-derived CDR1 and CDR2 are SGHRS and YFSETQ. The CDR3 extends over 14 amino acids. V was shortened by 1 base and J by 4 bases, with 8 bases between the two germline ends.

The V and J genes are TRBV10-3 and TRBJ2-3; 9 nucleotides match TRBD1. The CDR3 has 17 residues. Germline-derived CDR1 and CDR2 are ENHRY and SYGVKD. With 0 bases clipped from V and 2 bases from J, the junction kept 6 bases outside the gene matches. CDR3 region: CAISESTGTGHTDTQYF. The CDR3 DNA reads TGTGCCATCAGTGAGTCGACAGGGACAGGGCACACAGATACGCAGTATTTT.

Of note for this clone: This specimen includes other DNA sequences encoding the same CDR3. This chain connects TRBV7-9 to TRBJ1-1, with TRBD1 as a possible D gene (6 bases). The germline V and J ends were trimmed by 3 bases and 5 bases, with 10 bases remaining between them. Germline CDR1 is SEHNR and CDR2 is FQNEAQ (reference sequence). The CDR3 spans 13 residues. CDR3 sequence: CASSLDSVTEAFF. CDR3 coding DNA: TGTGCCAGCAGCTTGGACAGCGTGACTGAAGCTTTCTTT. The whole variable domain, filled in from reference TRBV7-9 and TRBJ1-1, reads DTGVSQNPRHKITKRGQNVTFRCDPISEHNRLYWYRQTLGQGPEFLTYFQNEAQLEKSRLLSDRFSAERPKGSFSTLEIQRTEQGDSAMYLCASSLDSVTEAFFGQGTRLTVV.

This clone appeared once. This rearrangement joins TRBV19 to TRBJ1-5; 9 nucleotides agree with TRBD1. CDR3 length: 16 residues. Germline loops: CDR1 LNHDA, CDR2 SQIVND (reference sequence). The ends lost 9 bases at V and 7 bases at J; junction bases unmatched: 16. CDR3 coding DNA: TGTGCCAGCAAAACTCCGGGACAGGGCCTTAAACAGCCCCAGCATTTT. This sequence encodes CASKTPGQGLKQPQHF.

V is TRBV27 and J is TRBJ1-4; a possible D gene is TRBD1 (6 bases). V lost 4 bases to trimming and J lost 5 bases, with 14 bases between them. CDR1 and CDR2 from the germline V gene are MNHEY and SMNVEV (reference sequence). This CDR3 is 15 amino acids long. The CDR3 protein is CASSSAGVSNEKLFF. CDR3 DNA: TGTGCCAGCAGTTCCGCAGGGGTATCCAATGAAAAACTGTTTTTT.

The chain couples TRBV5-1 to TRBJ1-1; D perhaps matches TRBD1 (5 bases). Germline CDR1 SGHRS, CDR2 YFSETQ. The CDR3 consists of 14 residues. Between the trimmed V and J ends, which lost 4 bases and 1 base, there was a span of 11 bases. Here the CDR3 DNA reads TGCGCCAGCAGCATCTCCAGGGCGAACACTGAAGCTTTCTTT. Its protein product is CASSISRANTEAFF.

The CDR3 nucleotides read TGCGCCAGTAACCGGGACAGGGACAATGAGCAGTTCTTC. This codes for CASNRDRDNEQFF. This rearrangement joins TRBV5-1 to TRBJ2-1; 9 nucleotides match TRBD1. The germline CDR1 and CDR2 sequences are SGHRS and YFSETQ. There are 13 residues in the CDR3. The V and J ends lost 8 bases and 5 bases, in that order; junction bases with no gene match: 5.

The chain combines TRBV5-5 with TRBJ1-4; D not resolved. Germline V lookup: CDR1 SGHKS, CDR2 YYEKEE (reference sequence). The CDR3 length is 12 residues. The V gene lost 6 bases and the J gene lost 3 bases, with 6 bases spanning the gap. The CDR3 nucleotides are TGTGCCAGCAACCGGGCTAATGAAAAACTGTTTTTT. Translating gives CASNRANEKLFF.